This T cell receptor beta chain was recovered during a study of blood T cell repertoires in COVID-19. V lost 0 bases and J lost 3, with 6 bases in between. CDR1 is SGDLS, CDR2 YYNGEE, per germline. The CDR3 runs to 14 residues. This clone has just a few counts. TCRdb's table, derived via immunoSEQ multiplex PCR, lists solely in-frame clones and lacks some. Of 250,000 or so clones listed, approximately 90% were seen once; the top ten hold less than 2%. For recovered donors of Cohort 3, there were two negative PCRs, clearance, or symptom resolution. The receptor was derived from a man in his forties who had recovered from COVID-19. The chain has TRBV9 and TRBJ1-4; possibly TRBD1 for D (5 bases). Specimen: PBMCs or T cells enriched from blood (not recorded which). CDR3 sequence reads: CASSVGGANEKLFF. DNA of the CDR3: TGTGCCAGCAGCGTAGGGGGGGCTAATGAAAAACTGTTTTTT.